This TCR beta chain appears in the sequencing data of a study of blood T cell repertoires in COVID-19. Study as a whole: Samples taken during acute and convalescent COVID-19 were collected in the United States, Italy and Spain.

Authors' data handling: Amplification with reference gene primers provided the estimates of nucleated cell counts. Assay used: immunoSEQ multiplex PCR; TCRdb lists only in-frame clones, some missing. V and J calls and clone size are copied from that table; D and trimming were computed from the DNA. The table shows 150,000 to 200,000 clones, with 75% to 85% occurring only once. The sample holds one count of this clone. Germline CDR1 MDHEN, CDR2 SYDVKM. The J segment lost 8 bases and the V segment lost 7 bases, leaving 9 bases of the junction unmatched. The CDR3 length is 14 residues. Specimen: peripheral blood. The chain uses TRBV28 and TRBJ2-1; 9 bases agree with TRBD1. The TCR originated in a human donor in a cohort sampled during active COVID-19. The CDR3 sequence: CASNLGQGGHEQFF. The CDR3 DNA is TGTGCCAGCAACCTGGGACAGGGAGGCCATGAGCAGTTCTTC.